The 8 T cell receptor beta chains below were found in one sample sequenced in a study of response to subunit inactivated influenza vaccine. Via MiXCR, TCRdb re-called the RT-PCR reads, giving one row per CDR3 protein. The sample consists of fewer than 200,000 distinct CDR3 sequences, 9.2% of them appearing once. The sequencing used non-naive T cells sorted from PBMCs, collected on the day of vaccination. The source is a man in his fifties who received an inactivated influenza vaccine.

V and J are TRBV30 and TRBJ2-2; 12 nucleotides align to TRBD2. This CDR3 comprises 16 residues. Germline loops: CDR1 GTSNPN, CDR2 SVGIG (reference sequence). With V trimmed by 5 bases and J by 5 bases, 9 bases remained unmatched. CDR3 DNA sequence: TGTGCCTGGGATCTAGCGGGGGGGCCCAGGACCGGGGAGCTGTTTTTT. Amino acid sequence: CAWDLAGGPRTGELFF.

The CDR3 loop reads CASSVGRNTEAFF. CDR3 in DNA: TGTGCCAGCAGCGTCGGCAGGAACACTGAAGCTTTCTTT. The chain links TRBV9 to TRBJ1-1; D gene ambiguous. This CDR3 is 13 amino acids long. Trimming left V 2 bases short and J 1 base short, with 6 bases between. The germline V gene encodes CDR1 SGDLS and CDR2 YYNGEE. Full variable domain (outside the CDR3, taken from reference TRBV9 and TRBJ1-1): DSGVTQTPKHLITATGQRVTLRCSPRSGDLSVYWYQQSLDQGLQFLIQYYNGEERAKGNILERFSAQQFPDLHSELNLSSLELGDSALYFCASSVGRNTEAFFGQGTRLTVV.

The V call is TRBV5-5, the J call TRBJ2-5; 9 positions match TRBD1. Germline V gives CDR1 SGHKS, CDR2 YYEKEE (reference sequence). There are 14 residues in the CDR3. The V segment lost 3 bases and the J segment 4 bases; nucleotides outside the gene matches: 4. The CDR3 DNA follows: TGTGCCAGCAGCTATACAGGGGGCGCAGAGACCCAGTACTTC. Amino acid sequence: CASSYTGGAETQYF.

This clonotype was picked up a small number of times. The J gene is TRBJ1-1, the V gene TRBV30, with TRBD1 identical over 7 bases. V trimming: 4 bases; J trimming: 0 bases; junction bases outside the gene matches: 5. Germline loops: CDR1 GTSNPN, CDR2 SVGIG (reference sequence). This CDR3 is 14 amino acids long. The CDR3 DNA reads as TGTGCCTGGACCATCGGGACAGTGAACACTGAAGCTTTCTTT. Protein product: CAWTIGTVNTEAFF.

The chain recombines TRBV6-1 with TRBJ1-5, with D hard to call. The CDR3 has 12 residues. The V gene's germline CDR1 is MNHNS and CDR2 SASEGT. Trimming took 3 bases from V and 4 from J, leaving 4 bases between them. CDR3 amino acids: CASSELNQPQHF. The CDR3 DNA is TGTGCCAGCAGTGAGTTGAATCAGCCCCAGCATTTT.

This clonotype was picked up a small number of times. The chain couples TRBV11-2 to TRBJ2-3; 12 bases match TRBD2. CDR3 length: 18 residues. Germline trimming cut 4 bases from V and 2 bases from J; bases unmatched to any gene: 10. CDR1 is SGHAT and CDR2 is FQNNGV in the germline V gene. The CDR3 coding sequence is TGTGCCAGCAGCTCAACCCTAGCGGGGGGGCCCCTCACAGATACGCAGTATTTT. This codes for CASSSTLAGGPLTDTQYF.

This clonotype turned up a few times. J is TRBJ1-6 and V is TRBV5-1; 7 bases are a match to TRBD1. Looked up from germline, CDR1 is SGHRS and CDR2 is YFSETQ. The CDR3 is made up of 16 amino acids. V lost 0 bases to trimming and J lost 2 bases; unmatched junction nucleotides: 2. CDR3 in amino acids: CASSLDRGTYNSPLHF. DNA for the CDR3: TGCGCCAGCAGCTTGGACAGGGGAACCTATAATTCACCCCTCCACTTT.

The V call is TRBV18, the J call TRBJ2-3; 11 bases fit TRBD1. After removal of 4 bases from V and 5 bases from J, the junction contained 11 bases not matched to a gene. The CDR3 extends over 17 amino acids. CDR1 and CDR2 from the germline V gene are KGHSH and LQKENI. The CDR3 DNA is TGTGCCAGCTCACTAAGGACAGGGGGCCAATTGGAAGATACGCAGTATTTT. This sequence encodes CASSLRTGGQLEDTQYF.